The 5 T cell receptor beta chains below come from one sample, sequenced in a study of CD8 T cells in ankylosing spondylitis. Findings of the study overall: It appeared that ankylosing spondylitis blood was characterized by a TCR beta motif of eight highly homologous variants.

No cognate antigen is known for these TCRs. Each CDR3 protein gets one entry after TCRdb re-called the 5' RACE reads with MiXCR. The sample records roughly 350,000 distinct CDR3 sequences, roughly 8% being singletons. What was sequenced was blood, either unsorted or a sorted T cell fraction (not recorded which). The source of these receptors is a male donor with ankylosing spondylitis.

This clonotype has a count of ten or more. The genes are TRBV29-1 and TRBJ2-1; TRBD2 aligns across 14 bases. The CDR3 consists of 15 residues. Germline assignment: CDR1 SQVTM and CDR2 ANQGSEA. With V trimmed by 4 bases and J by 10 bases, 9 bases remained unmatched. CDR3 protein: CSVATSGRAWMEQFF. The CDR3 nucleotides read TGCAGCGTTGCGACTAGCGGGAGGGCCTGGATGGAGCAGTTCTTC.

The table lists this clonotype with many counts. The CDR3 region is CASSEGRQGRNSFF. The DNA of the CDR3 is TGTGCCAGCAGTGAAGGTAGACAGGGTCGGAATTCTTTCTTT. The chain uses TRBV25-1 and TRBJ1-1; 7 nucleotides match TRBD1. This CDR3 is built from 14 residues. The junction had 12 bases not matched to a gene; V was cut back by 2 bases and J by 12 bases. Germline CDR1 is MGHDK and CDR2 is SYGVNS.

This clonotype was observed a handful of times. The rearrangement joins TRBV27 to TRBJ1-5; D gene unclear. There are 14 residues in the CDR3. With 3 bases removed from V and 5 bases from J, the gap between germline ends came to 11 bases. Germline V lookup: CDR1 MNHEY, CDR2 SMNVEV (reference sequence). The CDR3 is CASSFDRFHQPQHF. CDR3 in DNA: TGTGCCAGCAGTTTTGATAGGTTCCATCAGCCCCAGCATTTT.

This clonotype has a count of ten or more. The chain combines TRBV5-1 with TRBJ2-1, with TRBD2 as a possible D gene (6 bases). The CDR3 runs to 17 residues. The V end was cut by 4 bases, the J end by 0 bases, with 17 bases between. Germline CDR1 reads SGHRS; CDR2 reads YFSETQ. The CDR3 sequence: CASSEPLASSSYNEQFF. In DNA form, the CDR3 reads TGCGCCAGCAGCGAGCCACTAGCCTCGAGCTCCTACAATGAGCAGTTCTTC.

In its sample, this clonotype was seen a few times. V is TRBV6-5 and J is TRBJ1-1; D ambiguous. This CDR3 is 13 amino acids long. Trimming shortened V by 3 bases and J by 2 bases, and 7 bases separated the two germline ends. The germline gives CDR1 MNHEY, CDR2 SVGAGI. The CDR3 region is CASSYTENTEAFF. The DNA for the CDR3 is TGTGCCAGCAGTTATACGGAAAACACTGAAGCTTTCTTT.